This TCR beta chain was documented in a study of vaccination and CD4 T cells after COVID-19. Oncomine TCR Beta short-read sequencing was applied to DNA from cultured CD4+ T cells. TCRdb reanalysed the PCR reads using MiXCR and keeps one entry per CDR3 protein. Counted here are 7,500 to 10,000 distinct CDR3 sequences, 45% to 60% occurring once; the ten biggest clones make up roughly 20%. Study outcomes and limitations: For SARS-CoV-2-reactive clonotypes, the median went from about 20 to 38, a nonsignificant increase.

There are a few counts of this clonotype. Its antigen is undetermined. The CDR3 totals 15 residues. The J segment lost 4 bases and the V segment lost 4 bases, leaving 6 bases of the junction unmatched. Germline V lookup: CDR1 MNHNS, CDR2 SASEGT. Indicated treatment: roughly 11-day PBMC culture with coronavirus spike peptide pools or control peptides (ViraFEST assay). Before TCRs were sequenced, ViraFEST expanded antigen-specific T cells with peptide pools. Having spent 10 to 11 days in culture, CD4+ T cells were then isolated by negative selection. This sequence was found in a human donor who had recovered from COVID-19. The specimen sequenced was CD4+ T cells from blood, cultured in vitro. J is TRBJ2-2 and V is TRBV6-1; 7 positions match TRBD1. DNA of the CDR3: TGTGCCAGCAGTGTATCATCAGGGGGCACCGGGGAGCTGTTTTTT. It codes for CASSVSSGGTGELFF.